Described below is a single T cell receptor beta chain sequence and its context. Its antigen is still unknown. There are no base qualities to consult, and no much larger clone falls within one base. The TCR beta CDR3 regions were amplified from the RNA transcripts. A first-round RT-PCR of the TCR CDR3 used the HTBI primer set with the Qiagen OneStep RT-PCR kit. The libraries were constructed in a second round of multiplex PCR and then size-selected and purified. The libraries were sequenced on an Illumina HiSeq2000 using paired-end 100 bp reads. As for the original processing: Raw data were processed with SOAPnuke, discarding reads with adapters, uncalled bases, mean Phred below 15, or no exact constant-primer or identifier match. High-quality paired reads were merged using COPE v1.2.5, and each unique nucleotide sequence was defined as a clonotype. MiTCR v1.1 was used to align clonotypes to the IMGT TRBV, TRBD and TRBJ reference segments. Only V-J combinations with frequency above 0.0001, covering 99% to 99.2% of repertoires, were analysed. A TCS score was defined as the ratio between F50 (clonal expansion) and ExV (chaos), using BLOSUM62-based TCRdist between CDR3 peptides within each V-J. Welch's t-statistics and random forest reduced 514 V-J features to 10 to 15, which were used in a naive Bayes classifier (R e1071). The similarity between thyroid and blood repertoires was quantified using the Morisita-Horn index. The public reads were quality trimmed at Q25 with fastp and then assembled into clones with MiXCR by TCRdb, keeping productive beta chains. Rows with one shared CDR3 protein collapse into an entry with the most common genes and DNA. TCRdb, rather than the study authors, made the V and J calls. The sample yields 500,000 to 650,000 distinct CDR3 sequences; over 45% were counted once. Together, the top ten hold approximately 44% of the sample.

This sample stems from a study of T cells in Graves' hyperthyroidism and ophthalmopathy (dated by TCRdb to the late 2010s). Some background on the complete study: To identify distinguishing TCR V-J signatures, a discovery cohort of some 99 patients was used, comprising 40 to 45 with Graves' ophthalmopathy and some 60 with stable Graves' hyperthyroidism. Prospective prediction of ophthalmopathy was tested in an independent validation cohort of about 19 hyperthyroidism patients and roughly 16 patients who later progressed to ophthalmopathy. The 100 discovery patients were randomly divided into training and test sets at a 7:3 ratio. In addition, the study compared T-cell repertoires in thyroid tissue and in blood from several Graves' hyperthyroidism patients. After sampling, hyperthyroidism patients received methimazole starting at 30 mg daily, and ophthalmopathy patients received high-dose intravenous methylprednisolone. TCR Vbeta CDR3 sequencing of 120 to 150 peripheral blood samples (43 ophthalmopathy, around 80 hyperthyroidism and roughly 17 progressor patients) is reported in the paper. Overall results and qualifications from the work: In cross-validation, a model built on a 13 V-J signature told ophthalmopathy apart from stable hyperthyroidism with roughly 87% sensitivity and roughly 81% specificity, and in testing the same model reached 80%/75%. In validation, the model predicted progression to ophthalmopathy with 55% to 71% sensitivity and about 73% specificity, a median of 6.5 months before onset. No statistical method was used to fix the sample size in advance, and group allocation was not hidden from the investigators. Most expanded thyroid clonotypes (frequency above 0.001) were also detected in blood, a finding suggesting that blood repertoires may reflect thyroid immune responses.

Any patient with an uncontrolled infection, another autoimmune disease, pregnancy or lactation was excluded. Diagnoses relied on clinical symptoms, serum thyroxine and TRAb, thyroid ultrasound and orbital computed tomography. Total RNA was extracted with Trizol reagent, and quality was checked on an Agilent 2100 Bioanalyzer. From its cysteine to its phenylalanine, the CDR3 spans 14 amino acids. The DNA shown is the 42-base CDR3, in frame from base 1. Relative to germline, V is 3 bases shorter and J is 4 bases shorter, with 7 bases between their ends. CDR1 SNHLY and CDR2 FYNNEI were looked up in the germline V gene.

The V and J segments used are TRBV2 and TRBJ1-6; no D gene can be assigned with confidence. This clonotype was sampled from an adult woman with Graves' disease, either hyperthyroidism or ophthalmopathy (not recorded which). Input material: peripheral blood or thyroid tissue (not recorded which). The CDR3 protein: CASSDAYYNSPLHF. The DNA sequence reads TGTGCCAGCAGTGATGCGTATTATAATTCACCCCTCCACTTT.